The T cell receptor (beta chain) described here comes from a study of identical twins. Using its own MiXCR run on the 5' RACE reads, TCRdb lists one record per CDR3 protein. There are about 790,000 distinct CDR3 sequences in the sample; roughly 18% occur only once, and under 15% lies in the top ten. The CDR3 spans 14 residues. Germline V CDR1 and CDR2: DFQATT, SNEGSKA (reference sequence). V lost 6 bases and J 2 bases, leaving 14 bases between the germline ends. These data were also reused for a study on T cells expressing NK-cell markers. That investigation notes: It was still unclear whether expanded NKG2C+ T cell clones were HCMV specific.

The sequence was obtained from a woman younger than 35 in good health. Sequencing was done on a sample of PBMCs. The gene calls are TRBV20-1 and TRBJ2-1; no definite D call. This CDR3 is CSAESKNTYNEQFF. The CDR3 DNA reads as TGCAGTGCAGAGTCAAAAAACACCTACAATGAGCAGTTCTTC.